The present entry profiles one T cell receptor beta chain with its context. As yet, its antigen is unknown. TCRdb re-derived calls from the 5' RACE reads in MiXCR, one entry per CDR3 protein. The sample holds roughly 400,000 distinct CDR3 sequences, 15% to 20% seen once. The data belong to a study of T cells after yellow fever vaccination. Trimming pared 5 bases from V and 2 bases from J, leaving 20 bases between. CDR1 and CDR2 (germline): SGHAT, FQNNGV. The CDR3 spans 17 residues. Regarding the study as a whole: Most primary-vaccination clones reappeared after the booster (less than 98% CD4, around 88% CD8). Clonotype sharing between CD4 and CD8 compartments was small. It was the secondary response that reached its peak faster, day 5 versus 15, but it was weaker. The study noted that FACS-sorted repertoires could contain abundant clonotypes contaminating from the bulk population.

The chain is built from TRBV11-2 and TRBJ2-3; no definite D call. The sample consisted of PBMCs, taken before the yellow fever booster vaccination. This clonotype was obtained from a man aged 18 to 29 who received the YFV17D yellow fever vaccine. The CDR3 sequence is CASSLSRGIQHTDTQYF. The CDR3 DNA reads TGTGCCAGCAGCCTTTCCCGCGGCATCCAACACACAGATACGCAGTATTTT.